The 11 T cell receptor beta chains given below trace back to one sample, sequenced in a study of CD4+ T cells in melanoma. The protocol was immunoSEQ multiplex PCR, while the TCRdb copy is restricted to in-frame clones and leaves out a portion. Among approximately 47,000 clones listed, roughly 89% were seen once. Source material: peripheral blood. These receptors all come from a human donor with melanoma.

The chain uses TRBV7-2 and TRBJ2-4, with D possibly being TRBD1 (6 bases). Germline V CDR1 and CDR2: SGHTA, FQGNSA. Deletions cut 2 bases from V and 6 bases from J, with 14 bases between. This CDR3 region has 15 residues. The CDR3 sequence is CASSLWDTGGNIQYF. CDR3 nucleotides: TGTGCCAGCAGCTTATGGGACACCGGCGGAAACATTCAGTACTTC.

The chain has TRBV18 and TRBJ1-5; 10 bases agree with TRBD1. Unmatched junction bases numbered 5, after V lost 3 bases and J lost 3 bases. Germline CDR1 and CDR2: KGHSH and LQKENI. The CDR3 has 16 residues. The CDR3 region has the DNA TGTGCCAGCTCACCCGGGACAGGGGAAAACAATCAGCCCCAGCATTTT. Translated: CASSPGTGENNQPQHF.

This chain connects TRBV5-1 to TRBJ1-1; D is unresolved. Trimming left V 0 bases short and J 6 bases short, with 9 bases between. From germline, CDR1 is SGHRS and CDR2 YFSETQ. The length of the CDR3 is 13 residues. The CDR3 bases are TGCGCCAGCAGCTTGGGGCGTGAAGCTGAAGCTTTCTTT. This codes for CASSLGREAEAFF.

Here the CDR3 reads CSVLREIPNYGYTF. The CDR3 coding sequence is TGCAGCGTTCTACGGGAAATTCCGAACTATGGCTACACCTTC. V and J are TRBV29-1 and TRBJ1-2; unclear D gene. The CDR3 length is 14 residues. The germline V gene has CDR1 SQVTM and CDR2 ANQGSEA. V was shortened by 5 bases and J by 2 bases, with 15 bases between the two germline ends.

The chain joins TRBV28 to TRBJ1-1; unclear D gene. From germline, CDR1 is MDHEN and CDR2 SYDVKM. The V and J ends lost 3 bases and 1 base respectively, with 6 bases between them. The CDR3 has 13 amino acids. CDR3 sequence reads: CASSLGGNTEAFF. In nucleotides, the CDR3 is TGTGCCAGCAGTTTGGGCGGGAACACTGAAGCTTTCTTT.

As regards this clone: A junction boundary mismatches the germline segment, possibly from a read error. The chain couples TRBV7-6 to TRBJ2-5, with 9 bases that match TRBD2. From germline, CDR1 is SGHVS and CDR2 FNYEAQ. The CDR3 length is 17 residues. CDR3 protein: CTSSLSAGGRSGETQYF. The CDR3 bases are TGTACCAGCAGCTTAAGCGCGGGGGGGCGGTCGGGTGAGACCCAGTACTTC.

The rearrangement uses TRBV7-8 and TRBJ1-4; maybe TRBD1 (6 bases). V lost 5 bases and J 0 bases, leaving 16 bases between the germline ends. This CDR3 is 17 amino acids long. Looked up from germline, CDR1 is SGHVS and CDR2 is FQNEAQ. CDR3 residues: CASSGEGGVATNEKLFF. CDR3 DNA: TGTGCCAGCAGCGGAGAGGGGGGAGTAGCAACTAATGAAAAACTGTTTTTT.

This sequence joins TRBV7-9 and TRBJ2-7; 7 bases align to TRBD1. V gave up 5 bases and J gave up 2 bases; unmatched junction bases: 9. The CDR3 spans 15 residues. The germline V gene encodes CDR1 SEHNR and CDR2 FQNEAQ (reference sequence). CDR3 amino acids: CASSAYDRAPYEQYF. The DNA for the CDR3 is TGTGCCAGCAGCGCCTACGACAGGGCCCCCTACGAGCAGTACTTC.

The V call is TRBV7-9, the J call TRBJ1-1; unclear D gene. The CDR3 has 13 amino acids. The germline CDR1 and CDR2 sequences are SEHNR and FQNEAQ (reference sequence). Trimming removed 2 bases from V and 5 bases from J, with 9 bases in between. The DNA for the CDR3 is TGTGCCAGCAGCTTATCGACTGTTACTGAAGCTTTCTTT. Translation: CASSLSTVTEAFF. The full variable domain, with the rest looked up from reference TRBV7-9 and TRBJ1-1, is DTGVSQNPRHKITKRGQNVTFRCDPISEHNRLYWYRQTLGQGPEFLTYFQNEAQLEKSRLLSDRFSAERPKGSFSTLEIQRTEQGDSAMYLCASSLSTVTEAFFGQGTRLTVV.

This chain uses TRBV4-3 with TRBJ2-7; 9 nucleotides line up with TRBD1. CDR3 length: 17 residues. V trimming: 1 base; J trimming: 0 bases; junction bases outside the gene matches: 7. CDR1 LGHNA and CDR2 YSLEER come from the germline V gene. The DNA of the CDR3 is TGCGCCAGCAGCCAAGGAGCGGGGACAGGGTCCTCCTACGAGCAGTACTTC. It is translated as CASSQGAGTGSSYEQYF.

The chain recombines TRBV4-3 with TRBJ2-3; 8 nucleotides match TRBD2. This CDR3 region has 15 residues. CDR1 is LGHNA and CDR2 is YSLEER in the germline V gene. Losses at the gene ends were 3 bases for V and 6 bases for J; bases not matched to a gene: 8. The CDR3 region has the DNA TGCGCCAGCAGCCATACTGGCGGGGGGTTCGATACGCAGTATTTT. Its protein product is CASSHTGGGFDTQYF.